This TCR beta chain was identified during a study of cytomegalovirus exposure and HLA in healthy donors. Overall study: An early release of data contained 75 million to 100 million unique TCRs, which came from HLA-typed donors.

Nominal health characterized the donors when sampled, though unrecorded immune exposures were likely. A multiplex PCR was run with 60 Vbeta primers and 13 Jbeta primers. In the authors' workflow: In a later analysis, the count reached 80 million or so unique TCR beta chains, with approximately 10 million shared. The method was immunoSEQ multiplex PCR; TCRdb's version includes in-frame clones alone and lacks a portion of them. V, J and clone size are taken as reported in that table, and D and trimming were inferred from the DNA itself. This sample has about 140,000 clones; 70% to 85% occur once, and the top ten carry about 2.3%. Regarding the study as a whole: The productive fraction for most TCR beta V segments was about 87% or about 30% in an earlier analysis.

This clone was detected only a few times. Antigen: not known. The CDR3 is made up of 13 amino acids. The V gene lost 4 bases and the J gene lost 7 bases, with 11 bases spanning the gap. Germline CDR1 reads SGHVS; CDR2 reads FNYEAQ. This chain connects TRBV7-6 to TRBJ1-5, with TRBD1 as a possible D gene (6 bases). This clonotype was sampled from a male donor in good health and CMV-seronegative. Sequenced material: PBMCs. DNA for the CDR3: TGTGCCAGCAGCTACAGGGCAGGCCAGCCCCAGCATTTT. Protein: CASSYRAGQPQHF.